This T cell receptor beta chain was recorded in a study of metastatic and nonmetastatic thyroid tumors. Whole-study context: The study looked at repertoires side by side in blood and in tumor or nodule tissue from malignant and benign thyroid patients.

Study results and limitations: As reported, TCR beta diversity in blood and tumor was significantly higher in malignant thyroid tumors than in benign nodules.

The germline V gene has CDR1 SGHTA and CDR2 FQGNSA. The CDR3 runs to 14 residues. With V trimmed by 1 base and J by 4 bases, 2 bases remained unmatched. In the original processing: For papillary thyroid cancer, a distant-metastasis classifier was constructed from CDR3 differences observed across clinicopathological groups. From the PCR reads, TCRdb re-called clones with MiXCR. The V and J calls were determined by TCRdb, not by the authors. This sample has some 17,000 clones; under 30% occur once, and the top ten carry roughly 13%. Nobody among the patients had been given any treatment before thyroid surgery. The sample holds a few counts of this clone. Its antigen is not identified.

Sequencing was done on a sample of adjacent normal tissue. The sequence derives from a female donor with papillary thyroid cancer or a benign thyroid nodule (not recorded which). Some clones in this sample may be carry-over from other donors' samples. The V gene is TRBV7-2, the J gene TRBJ2-3; TRBD1 matches 7 bases. As DNA, the CDR3 is TGTGCCAGCAGCTTAGGAGGGGGCGCAGATACGCAGTATTTT. As protein: CASSLGGGADTQYF.